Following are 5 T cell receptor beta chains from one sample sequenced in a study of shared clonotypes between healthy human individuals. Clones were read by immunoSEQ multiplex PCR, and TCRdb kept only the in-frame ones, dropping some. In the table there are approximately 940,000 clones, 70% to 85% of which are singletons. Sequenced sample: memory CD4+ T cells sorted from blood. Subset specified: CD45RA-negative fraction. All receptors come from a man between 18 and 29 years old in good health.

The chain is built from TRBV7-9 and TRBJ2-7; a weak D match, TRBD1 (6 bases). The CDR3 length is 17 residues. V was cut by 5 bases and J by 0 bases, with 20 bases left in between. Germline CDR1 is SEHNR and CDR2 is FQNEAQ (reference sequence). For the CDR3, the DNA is TGTGCCAGCAGCCCACTTCCGGGACAAAAAAGCTCCTACGAGCAGTACTTC. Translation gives CASSPLPGQKSSYEQYF.

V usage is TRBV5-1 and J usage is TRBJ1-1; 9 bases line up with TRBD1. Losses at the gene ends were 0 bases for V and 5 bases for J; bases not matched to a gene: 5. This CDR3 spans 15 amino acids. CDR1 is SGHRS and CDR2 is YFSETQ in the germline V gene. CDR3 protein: CASSLDGTGYTEAFF. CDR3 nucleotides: TGCGCCAGCAGCTTGGATGGGACAGGGTATACTGAAGCTTTCTTT.

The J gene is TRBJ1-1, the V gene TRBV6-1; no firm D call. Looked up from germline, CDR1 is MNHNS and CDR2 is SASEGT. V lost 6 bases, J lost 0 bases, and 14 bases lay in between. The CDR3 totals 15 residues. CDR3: CASSLILNVNTEAFF. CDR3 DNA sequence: TGTGCCAGCAGCCTTATACTAAATGTGAACACTGAAGCTTTCTTT.

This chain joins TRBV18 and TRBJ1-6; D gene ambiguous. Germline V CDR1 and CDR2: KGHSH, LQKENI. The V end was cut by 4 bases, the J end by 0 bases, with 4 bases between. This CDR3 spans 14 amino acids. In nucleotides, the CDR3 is TGTGCCAGCTCACAAAACTCCTATAATTCACCCCTCCACTTT. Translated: CASSQNSYNSPLHF.

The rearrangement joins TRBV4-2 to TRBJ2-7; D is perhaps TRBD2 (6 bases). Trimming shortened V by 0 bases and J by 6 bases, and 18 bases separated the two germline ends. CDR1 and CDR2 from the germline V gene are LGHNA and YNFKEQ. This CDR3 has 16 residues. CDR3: CASSQDWVQGGSEQYF. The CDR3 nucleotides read TGTGCCAGCAGCCAAGATTGGGTCCAGGGAGGATCCGAGCAGTACTTC.